Listed here is a single T cell receptor beta chain. An input of 0.5 to 1 ug of RNA was subjected to reverse transcription using random hexamers. Amplification of TCR beta CDR3 by immunoSEQ multiplex PCR spanned 54 Vbeta and 13 Jbeta. MiXCR, applied by TCRdb to the immunoSEQ multiplex PCR reads, yields one record per CDR3 protein. The sample comprises 250,000 to 300,000 distinct CDR3 sequences, 70% to 90% of which are singletons, and over 0.1% rests with the top ten. Sequencing of TCR beta covered CD8+ and CD4+ T cells obtained from blood. This record belongs to a study of CD8 T cells in Susac syndrome. Germline CDR1 is SEHNR and CDR2 is FQNEAQ (reference sequence). The ends were cut back, 4 bases at V and 1 base at J, with 13 bases in the middle. The CDR3 length is 15 residues.

Sequenced sample: CD8+ T cells from PBMCs. The clonotype originates from a human donor with multiple sclerosis. The V call is TRBV7-9, the J call TRBJ1-1, with D maybe TRBD1 (6 bases). CDR3: CASSSQTGTNTEAFF. The CDR3 region has the DNA TGTGCCAGCAGCTCCCAGACAGGAACGAACACTGAAGCTTTCTTT.